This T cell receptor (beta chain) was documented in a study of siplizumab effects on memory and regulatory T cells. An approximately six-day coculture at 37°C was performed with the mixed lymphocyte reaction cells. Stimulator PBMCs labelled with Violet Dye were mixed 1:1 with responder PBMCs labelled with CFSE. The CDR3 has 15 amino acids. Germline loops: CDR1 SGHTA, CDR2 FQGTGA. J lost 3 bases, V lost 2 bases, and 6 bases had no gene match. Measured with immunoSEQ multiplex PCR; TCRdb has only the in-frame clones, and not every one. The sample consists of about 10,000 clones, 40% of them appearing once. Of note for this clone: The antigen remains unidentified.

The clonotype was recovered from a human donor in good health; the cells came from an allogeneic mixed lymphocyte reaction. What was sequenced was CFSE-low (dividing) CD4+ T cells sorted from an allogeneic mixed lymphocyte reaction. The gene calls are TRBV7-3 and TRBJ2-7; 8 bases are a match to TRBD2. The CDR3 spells CASSLFSGTSYEQYF. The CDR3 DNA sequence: TGTGCCAGCAGCTTATTTTCCGGGACTAGCTACGAGCAGTACTTC.